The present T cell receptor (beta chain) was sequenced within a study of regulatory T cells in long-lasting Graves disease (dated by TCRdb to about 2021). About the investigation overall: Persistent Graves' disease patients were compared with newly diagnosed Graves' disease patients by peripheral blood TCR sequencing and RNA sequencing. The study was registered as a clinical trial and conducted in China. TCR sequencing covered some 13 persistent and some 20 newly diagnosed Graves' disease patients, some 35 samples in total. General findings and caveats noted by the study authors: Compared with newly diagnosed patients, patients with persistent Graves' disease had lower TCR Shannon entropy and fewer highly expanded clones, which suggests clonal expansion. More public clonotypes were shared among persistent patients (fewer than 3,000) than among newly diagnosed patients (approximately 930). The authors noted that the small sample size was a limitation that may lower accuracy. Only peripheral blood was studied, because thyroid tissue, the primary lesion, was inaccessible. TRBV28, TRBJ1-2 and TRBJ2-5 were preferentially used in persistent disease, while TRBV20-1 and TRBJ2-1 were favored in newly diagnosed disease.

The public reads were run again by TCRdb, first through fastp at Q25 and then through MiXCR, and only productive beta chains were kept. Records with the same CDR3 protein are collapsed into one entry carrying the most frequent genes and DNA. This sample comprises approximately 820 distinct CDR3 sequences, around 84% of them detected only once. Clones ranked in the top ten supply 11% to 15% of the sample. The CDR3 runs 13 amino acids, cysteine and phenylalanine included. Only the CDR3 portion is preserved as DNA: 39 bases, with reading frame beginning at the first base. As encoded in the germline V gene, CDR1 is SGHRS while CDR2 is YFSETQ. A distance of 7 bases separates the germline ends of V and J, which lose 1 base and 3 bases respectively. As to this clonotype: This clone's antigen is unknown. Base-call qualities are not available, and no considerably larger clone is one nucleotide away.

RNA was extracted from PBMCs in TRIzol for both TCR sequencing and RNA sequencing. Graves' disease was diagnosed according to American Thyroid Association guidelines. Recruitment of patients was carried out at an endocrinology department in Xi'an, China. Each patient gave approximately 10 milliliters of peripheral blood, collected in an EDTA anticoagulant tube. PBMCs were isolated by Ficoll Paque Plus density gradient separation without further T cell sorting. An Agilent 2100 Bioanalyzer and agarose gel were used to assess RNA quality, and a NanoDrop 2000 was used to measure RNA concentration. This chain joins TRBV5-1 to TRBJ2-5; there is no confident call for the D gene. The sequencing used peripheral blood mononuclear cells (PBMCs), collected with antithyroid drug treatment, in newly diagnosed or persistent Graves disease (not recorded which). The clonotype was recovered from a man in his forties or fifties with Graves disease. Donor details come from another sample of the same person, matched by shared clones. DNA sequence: TGCGCCAGCAGCTTGCAAGGGAAAGAGACCCAGTACTTC. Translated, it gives CASSLQGKETQYF.